These 27 T cell receptor beta chains came from one sample sequenced in a study of shared clonotypes between healthy human individuals. Assay used: immunoSEQ multiplex PCR; TCRdb lists only in-frame clones, some missing. The table has over a million clones, 78% seen once; the top ten hold 0.6% to 0.7%. Sequenced sample: memory CD4+ T cells from PBMCs. Subset given: CD45RA-negative fraction. Receptor source: a man between 18 and 29 years old in good health. Some clones in this sample may be carry-over from other donors' samples.

The V call is TRBV7-2, the J call TRBJ2-1; D is uncertain. CDR1 and CDR2 (germline): SGHTA, FQGNSA. The CDR3 is 16 residues long. Trimming shortened V by 3 bases and J by 5 bases, and 17 bases separated the two germline ends. CDR3 protein: CASSFGISHVDNEQFF. CDR3 nucleotide sequence: TGTGCCAGCAGCTTTGGCATCTCCCACGTTGACAATGAGCAGTTCTTC.

This clone was detected only once. The likely explanation is a read error, given a far larger clone one base away. This rearrangement joins TRBV6-1 to TRBJ1-2; 9 bases align to TRBD1. This CDR3 spans 15 amino acids. Germline lookup yields CDR1 MNHNS and CDR2 SASEGT. The CDR3 DNA reads TGTGCCGGCAGTGAGGATGGGACAGGGCTCTATGGCTACACCTTC. This translates into CAGSEDGTGLYGYTF.

About this clone: A junction end diverges from the germline sequence, so it may reflect a read error. The rearrangement joins TRBV5-6 to TRBJ2-1, with TRBD2 as a possible D gene (6 bases). In germline, CDR1 is SGHDT, CDR2 YYEEEE. The length of the CDR3 is 15 residues. As DNA, the CDR3 is TGTGCCAGCAGCCTCGGGGCGGGATCCTTCAATGAGCAGTTCTTC. Amino acids: CASSLGAGSFNEQFF.

In DNA form, the CDR3 reads TGTGCCAGCAGCTTATTCCTCGGACAGGGCCAATATTTT. This sequence encodes CASSLFLGQGQYF. V usage is TRBV7-7 and J usage is TRBJ1-3; TRBD1 aligns across 8 bases. CDR3 length: 13 amino acids. J lost 15 bases, V lost 2 bases, and 9 bases had no gene match. Per the germline V gene, CDR1 is SSHAT and CDR2 is FNYEAQ (reference sequence).

The genes are TRBV7-2 and TRBJ2-5, with TRBD1 as a possible D gene (5 bases). The CDR3 is made up of 14 amino acids. V was trimmed by 5 bases and J by 3 bases, leaving 13 bases between them. From germline, CDR1 is SGHTA and CDR2 FQGNSA. CDR3 protein: CASSPPGREETQYF. The CDR3 DNA reads TGTGCCAGCAGCCCCCCGGGCAGGGAAGAGACCCAGTACTTC.

The chain uses TRBV30 and TRBJ1-5; TRBD1 might be the D (6 bases). Per germline, CDR1 GTSNPN and CDR2 SVGIG (reference sequence). The CDR3 is 11 amino acids. Trimming shortened V by 8 bases and J by 6 bases, and 11 bases separated the two germline ends. This chain's CDR3 is CAGGLGQPQHF. CDR3 coding DNA: TGTGCCGGGGGCCTAGGTCAGCCCCAGCATTTT.

The V call is TRBV5-1, the J call TRBJ2-1; 8 nucleotides match TRBD2. The junction had 7 bases not matched to a gene; V was cut back by 4 bases and J by 4 bases. Per germline, CDR1 SGHRS and CDR2 YFSETQ. CDR3 size: 15 residues. The CDR3 DNA reads as TGCGCCAGCAGCCCCTCATCGGGAGGGTACAATGAGCAGTTCTTC. This translates into CASSPSSGGYNEQFF.

This clone was counted ten times or more. The sample carries other DNA sequences with the same CDR3. In nucleotides, the CDR3 is TGTGCCAGCAGTTTTGTTTATAACGCTAAGACCCAGTACTTC. Residues: CASSFVYNAKTQYF. The rearrangement links TRBV28 to TRBJ2-5, with D unresolved. CDR1 MDHEN and CDR2 SYDVKM come from the germline V gene. This CDR3 has 14 residues. V lost 3 bases, J lost 6 bases, and 14 bases lay in between.

The V call is TRBV25-1, the J call TRBJ2-1; D is unclear. Germline CDR1 is MGHDK and CDR2 is SYGVNS. The V end lost 2 bases, the J end lost 0 bases, and 11 bases lay between the germline ends. This CDR3 has 16 residues. The CDR3 DNA sequence: TGTGCCAGCAGTGAACATGTCTGGAGCTCCTACAATGAGCAGTTCTTC. This encodes CASSEHVWSSYNEQFF.

The chain recombines TRBV27 with TRBJ2-7; the match to TRBD1 covers 10 bases. The germline V gene encodes CDR1 MNHEY and CDR2 SMNVEV (reference sequence). J lost 1 base, V lost 10 bases, and 4 bases had no gene match. CDR3 length equals 13 residues. This CDR3 is CANPGQGSYEQYF. In nucleotides, the CDR3 is TGTGCCAACCCGGGACAGGGGTCCTACGAGCAGTACTTC.

V gene TRBV19 combines with J gene TRBJ2-7, with 11 bases matching TRBD1. Trimming took 6 bases from V and 2 from J; bases not matched to a gene: 6. The CDR3 spans 15 residues. Germline-derived CDR1 and CDR2 are LNHDA and SQIVND (reference sequence). This CDR3 is CASSSRTGGPYEQYF. The CDR3 DNA follows: TGTGCCAGTAGCTCCAGGACAGGGGGCCCCTACGAGCAGTACTTC.

DNA of the CDR3: TGTGCCAGCAGTTGGGGACAGAAGAACACTGAAGCTTTCTTT. Amino acids: CASSWGQKNTEAFF. This chain connects TRBV27 to TRBJ1-1; 7 bases match TRBD1. This CDR3 spans 14 amino acids. Trimming took 4 bases from V and 1 from J; bases not matched to a gene: 3. The germline CDR1 and CDR2 sequences are MNHEY and SMNVEV (reference sequence).

The chain uses TRBV7-9 and TRBJ2-7, with D possibly matching TRBD1 (6 bases). From germline, CDR1 is SEHNR and CDR2 FQNEAQ (reference sequence). V dropped 5 bases and J dropped 0 bases, with 11 bases sitting between them. The CDR3 has 14 residues. The CDR3 loop is CASSVDRSSYEQYF. The CDR3 DNA follows: TGTGCCAGCAGCGTAGACAGGTCCTCCTACGAGCAGTACTTC.

This sequence joins TRBV28 and TRBJ2-2, with 13 bases identical to TRBD2. Losses at the gene ends were 5 bases for V and 5 bases for J; bases not matched to a gene: 2. The CDR3 spans 15 residues. CDR1 is MDHEN, CDR2 SYDVKM, per germline. The CDR3 reads CASSVLAGGTGELFF. The CDR3 DNA follows: TGTGCCAGCAGTGTACTAGCGGGAGGGACCGGGGAGCTGTTTTTT.

About this clone: Other nucleotide sequences in the sample specify the same CDR3. J is TRBJ1-4 and V is TRBV6-6; 9 positions agree with TRBD1. The CDR3 loop spans 15 amino acids. V dropped 3 bases and J dropped 5; count of bases not matched to a gene: 4. The germline V gene encodes CDR1 MNHNY and CDR2 SVGAGI (reference sequence). As DNA, the CDR3 is TGTGCCAGCAGTTATCCGGGACAGGGAAATGAAAAACTGTTTTTT. Protein product: CASSYPGQGNEKLFF.

V and J are TRBV4-2 and TRBJ2-6; tentatively, D is TRBD1 or TRBD2 (5 bases each). V lost 5 bases to trimming and J lost 0 bases, with 20 bases between them. CDR1 and CDR2 from the germline V gene are LGHNA and YNFKEQ. The CDR3 has 19 residues. In DNA, the CDR3 is TGTGCCAGCAGCGGGACGGGATCCCCCGGAAGCTCTGGGGCCAACGTCCTGACTTTC. Its protein is CASSGTGSPGSSGANVLTF.

The rearrangement links TRBV7-9 to TRBJ2-5, with TRBD1 as a possible D gene (5 bases). Germline V lookup: CDR1 SEHNR, CDR2 FQNEAQ (reference sequence). This CDR3 region has 13 residues. With 2 bases removed from V and 5 bases from J, the gap between germline ends came to 9 bases. This CDR3 reads CASSLSGLETQYF. The CDR3 DNA reads TGTGCCAGCAGCTTATCAGGGTTGGAGACCCAGTACTTC.

Remarks on this clone: This specimen includes other DNA sequences encoding the same CDR3. The chain recombines TRBV19 with TRBJ2-6; D call uncertain. Trimming stripped 4 bases from V and 0 bases from J, with 16 bases between. Germline assignment: CDR1 LNHDA and CDR2 SQIVND (reference sequence). The CDR3 runs to 18 residues. The CDR3 here is CASSTPPDGHSGANVLTF. CDR3 in DNA: TGTGCCAGTAGTACTCCCCCGGACGGGCACTCTGGGGCCAACGTCCTGACTTTC.

The chain has TRBV9 and TRBJ1-3; D is possibly TRBD1 (5 bases). The germline V and J ends were trimmed by 6 bases and 0 bases, with 13 bases remaining between them. CDR1 and CDR2 from the germline V gene are SGDLS and YYNGEE. This CDR3 has 15 amino acids. CDR3 sequence: CASTRGDSSGNTIYF. The CDR3, as DNA: TGTGCCAGCACGCGGGGGGACTCCTCTGGAAACACCATATATTTT.

The chain links TRBV7-9 to TRBJ2-2; possible D gene TRBD1, 6 bases. Trimming took 8 bases from V and 3 from J, leaving 16 bases between them. CDR3 length: 15 residues. Germline CDR1 reads SEHNR; CDR2 reads FQNEAQ (reference sequence). The chain's CDR3 is CASGYQGRDTGELFF. The CDR3 DNA follows: TGTGCCAGCGGCTATCAGGGGAGAGACACCGGGGAGCTGTTTTTT.

The chain has TRBV18 and TRBJ2-7; 8 nucleotides line up with TRBD1. The CDR3 runs 14 residues. Germline loops: CDR1 KGHSH, CDR2 LQKENI. V gave up 4 bases and J gave up 4 bases; unmatched junction bases: 6. CDR3 region: CASSRDTGGYEQYF. In DNA form, the CDR3 reads TGTGCCAGCTCACGAGACACAGGGGGGTACGAGCAGTACTTC.

Only one count was recorded for this clone. The gene calls are TRBV11-2 and TRBJ2-7; no reliable D call. In germline, CDR1 is SGHAT, CDR2 FQNNGV. The CDR3 is made up of 14 amino acids. With 1 base removed from V and 4 bases from J, the gap between germline ends came to 11 bases. The CDR3 bases are TGTGCCAGCAGCTTAGGTCTACTGTCATACGAGCAGTACTTC. This gives the protein CASSLGLLSYEQYF.

This chain connects TRBV19 to TRBJ2-1; TRBD1 or TRBD2 may be the D gene (5 bases each). Germline V gene lookup returns CDR1 LNHDA and CDR2 SQIVND (reference sequence). The V gene lost 5 bases and the J gene lost 2 bases, with 13 bases spanning the gap. The CDR3 length is 15 residues. The CDR3 spells CASSLGTAPYNEQFF. The CDR3 nucleotides are TGTGCCAGTAGTCTGGGGACCGCACCCTACAATGAGCAGTTCTTC.

The chain uses TRBV19 and TRBJ2-1; the match to TRBD2 covers 8 bases. This CDR3 comprises 14 residues. The V gene's germline CDR1 is LNHDA and CDR2 SQIVND (reference sequence). J gave up 4 bases and V 8 bases, and 7 bases lay outside the gene matches. The CDR3 is CASATSGLYNEQFF. CDR3 bases: TGTGCCAGTGCCACTAGCGGTCTTTACAATGAGCAGTTCTTC. Based on the CDR3 plus reference TRBV19 and TRBJ2-1, the full variable domain is DGGITQSPKYLFRKEGQNVTLSCEQNLNHDAMYWYRQDPGQGLRLIYYSQIVNDFQKGDIAEGYSVSREKKESFPLTVTSAQKNPTAFYLCASATSGLYNEQFFGPGTRLTVL.

At least ten counts were recorded for this clone. V usage is TRBV6-1 and J usage is TRBJ2-7; 7 bases line up with TRBD1. In germline, CDR1 is MNHNS, CDR2 SASEGT. The ends lost 7 bases at V and 3 bases at J; junction bases unmatched: 3. This CDR3 is built from 12 residues. The CDR3, as DNA: TGTGCCAGCAAGGGGGCGGTCTACGAGCAGTACTTC. This sequence encodes CASKGAVYEQYF.

The gene calls are TRBV18 and TRBJ1-5; D is uncertain. V shed 0 bases and J shed 6 bases, with 15 bases lying between them. In germline, CDR1 is KGHSH, CDR2 LQKENI. The CDR3 loop spans 16 amino acids. The CDR3 nucleotides read TGTGCCAGCTCACCACCGGTCGGGTCTAGGGCTCAGCCCCAGCATTTT. Translated, it gives CASSPPVGSRAQPQHF.

This chain links TRBV29-1 with TRBJ2-5; D is possibly TRBD1 (5 bases). Matching the DNA end better, TRBJ2-7 makes the J call doubtful. CDR3 size: 12 residues. Germline CDR1 is SQVTM and CDR2 is ANQGSEA. The CDR3 protein is CSVEGPPDEQYF. DNA of the CDR3: TGCAGCGTTGAGGGGCCGCCCGACGAGCAGTACTTC.